This is a list of T cell receptor beta chains from one sample in a study of neoadjuvant anti-PD-1 for oral cavity cancer. Some clones are missing from TCRdb's copy, which holds only in-frame ones; the method was immunoSEQ multiplex PCR. The table has about 39,000 clones, about 77% seen once. Sample: PBMCs, taken after nivolumab (anti-PD-1) treatment. These receptor sequences come from a person aged 40-85 years with oral cavity squamous cell carcinoma. Each CDR3 is given with its conserved first and last residue. Each record gives: J gene, D gene, clone size, V gene, CDR3 protein, CDR3 DNA. The D gene is left open where the match is weak. Rows give clone size only sometimes, using once, few, many, or a class for an expanded clone.

TRBJ1-3,TRBD1,few,TRBV30,CAAIRDSHFSGNTIYF,TGTGCCGCGATCCGGGACAGCCATTTCTCTGGAAACACCATATATTTT
TRBJ2-3,.,.,TRBV7-2,CASSSPGVSTDTQYF,TGTGCCAGCAGCTCCCCGGGAGTCAGCACAGATACGCAGTATTTT
TRBJ2-5,TRBD1,.,TRBV11-3,CASSPGQGDSKGTQYF,TGTGCCAGCTCCCCCGGACAGGGGGATTCGAAGGGGACCCAGTACTTC
TRBJ2-7,TRBD2,.,TRBV28,CASGGVNEQYF,TGTGCCTCCGGGGGGGTTAACGAGCAGTACTTC
TRBJ2-1,TRBD1,.,TRBV11-3,CASSSGQGANNEQFF,TGTGCCAGCAGTTCAGGTCAGGGGGCTAACAATGAGCAGTTCTTC
TRBJ1-2,.,.,TRBV7-9,CASSPPGAGGYTF,TGTGCCAGCAGCCCCCCCGGGGCAGGTGGCTACACCTTC
TRBJ2-7,.,.,TRBV5-6,CASSFTDSYEQYF,TGTGCCAGCAGCTTTACTGACTCCTACGAGCAGTACTTC
TRBJ1-2,.,once,TRBV19,CASSTTGRGYTF,TGTGCCAGTAGTACAACAGGGCGCGGCTACACCTTC
TRBJ2-3,.,.,TRBV6-6,CASSRGSDTQYF,TGTGCCAGCAGTAGAGGGTCAGATACGCAGTATTTT
TRBJ2-7,TRBD2,.,TRBV19,CAALREGNSYEQYF,TGTGCCGCCCTCCGGGAGGGGAACTCCTACGAGCAGTACTTC
TRBJ1-1,.,.,TRBV19,CASKAGMNTEAFF,TGTGCCAGTAAGGCAGGCATGAACACTGAAGCTTTCTTT
TRBJ1-4,TRBD1,.,TRBV13,CASSSQTGGIGEKLFF,TGTGCCAGCAGCTCTCAGACAGGGGGCATAGGGGAAAAACTGTTTTTT
TRBJ2-2,TRBD1,.,TRBV7-9,CASTRQGELTGELFF,TGTGCCAGCACCCGACAGGGTGAGCTCACCGGGGAGCTGTTTTTT
TRBJ2-7,TRBD1,.,TRBV7-7,CASSLGTGEVYEQYF,TGTGCCAGCAGCTTAGGGACAGGGGAGGTCTACGAGCAGTACTTC
TRBJ2-5,.,.,TRBV5-8,CASSLPQVWGETQYF,TGTGCCAGCAGCTTGCCTCAGGTTTGGGGGGAGACCCAGTACTTC
TRBJ1-1,TRBD1,.,TRBV28,CASKPDRFIGAFF,TGTGCCAGCAAACCGGACAGGTTTATTGGAGCTTTCTTT
TRBJ2-5,TRBD1,.,TRBV11-2,CASSFGRGIETQYF,TGTGCCAGCAGCTTTGGCAGGGGGATTGAGACCCAGTACTTC
TRBJ2-5,.,.,TRBV9,CASSPPAEQETQYF,TGTGCCAGCAGCCCCCCTGCGGAACAAGAGACCCAGTACTTC
TRBJ2-4,TRBD1,.,TRBV5-1,CASSLGQGRAKNIQYF,TGCGCCAGCAGCTTGGGACAGGGGCGAGCCAAAAACATTCAGTACTTC
TRBJ2-1,.,.,TRBV29-1,CSVEGGPRGRDNEQFF,TGCAGCGTTGAAGGGGGCCCCCGAGGGAGAGATAATGAGCAGTTCTTC
TRBJ2-3,TRBD1,.,TRBV15,CATSRQGADTQYF,TGTGCCACCAGCAGACAGGGGGCAGATACGCAGTATTTT
TRBJ1-2,.,.,TRBV7-2,CASSLARRRSYGYTF,TGTGCCAGCAGCTTAGCGCGAAGGAGATCCTATGGCTACACCTTC
TRBJ2-1,TRBD2,.,TRBV5-1,CASSSHLAGGRNEQFF,TGCGCCAGCAGCTCCCATCTAGCGGGGGGCAGGAATGAGCAGTTCTTC
TRBJ2-1,.,.,TRBV6-5,CASSYSNRVNEQFF,TGTGCCAGCAGTTACTCGAACAGGGTCAATGAGCAGTTCTTC
TRBJ2-1,TRBD2,.,TRBV4-1,CASSQKLGTSVDEQFF,TGCGCCAGCAGCCAAAAACTCGGGACTAGCGTGGATGAGCAGTTCTTC
TRBJ1-2,.,.,TRBV28,CASSLPDNYGYTF,TGTGCCAGCAGTTTACCAGATAACTATGGCTACACCTTC
TRBJ1-1,.,.,TRBV10-1,CASSGQTNTEAFF,TGCGCCAGCAGCGGACAGACGAACACTGAAGCTTTCTTT
TRBJ1-4,TRBD1,.,TRBV6-6,CASKLQGVKKLFF,TGTGCCAGCAAATTACAGGGGGTAAAAAAACTGTTTTTT
TRBJ1-6,.,.,TRBV7-8,CASSSKRGGGPLHF,TGTGCCAGCAGCTCCAAACGTGGAGGGGGACCCCTCCACTTT
TRBJ2-1,.,once,TRBV5-1,CASSRRNSFEQFF,TGCGCCAGCAGCAGACGAAACAGCTTCGAGCAGTTCTTC
TRBJ2-1,TRBD2,.,TRBV5-1,CASSVGDYLEQFF,TGCGCCAGCAGTGTGGGGGACTACCTAGAGCAGTTCTTC
TRBJ2-7,TRBD1,.,TRBV2,CASKKGAVLYEQYF,TGTGCCAGCAAGAAGGGGGCTGTACTCTACGAGCAGTACTTC
TRBJ2-1,TRBD2,.,TRBV19,CASTPKGVAGSDEQFF,TGTGCCAGTACCCCTAAAGGAGTAGCGGGGAGTGATGAGCAGTTCTTC
TRBJ1-2,.,.,TRBV6-1,CASSDPGLYRVPHANYGYTF,TGTGCCAGCAGTGACCCAGGTCTTTACAGGGTCCCCCATGCTAATTATGGCTACACCTTC
TRBJ2-6,.,.,TRBV29-1,CSVYQGGGGANVLTF,TGCAGCGTTTACCAGGGTGGAGGAGGGGCCAACGTCCTGACTTTC
TRBJ1-6,.,few,TRBV5-1,CASSLTSPVGSPLHF,TGCGCCAGCAGCTTAACCAGCCCGGTTGGCTCACCCCTCCACTTT
TRBJ2-7,TRBD1,.,TRBV7-2,CASSSIGQGASYEQYF,TGTGCCAGCAGCTCCATCGGACAGGGGGCCTCCTACGAGCAGTACTTC
TRBJ2-4,.,few,TRBV6-5,CASSSRLLTAKNIQYF,TGTGCCAGCAGTTCCCGGCTCTTAACGGCCAAAAACATTCAGTACTTC
TRBJ1-3,.,.,TRBV28,CASSSLLGQTGNTIYF,TGTGCCAGCAGTTCCCTCCTAGGACAGACTGGAAACACCATATATTTT
TRBJ1-2,.,.,TRBV4-1,CASSQVSYPAGVF,TGCGCCAGCAGCCAAGTATCTTACCCGGCAGGAGTATTC
TRBJ1-1,.,.,TRBV18,CASSPPSLTVNTEAFF,TGTGCCAGCTCACCACCCTCATTGACGGTGAACACTGAAGCTTTCTTT
TRBJ1-5,.,.,TRBV2,CASSEYYQPQHF,TGTGCCAGCAGTGAATACTATCAGCCCCAGCATTTT
TRBJ2-4,.,.,TRBV6-1,CASSVGRGSGNIQYF,TGTGCCAGCAGTGTGGGAAGGGGCTCGGGAAACATTCAGTACTTC
TRBJ2-6,.,.,TRBV4-1,CASSQDPNRRYSGANVLTF,TGCGCCAGCAGCCAAGATCCCAACAGACGTTACTCTGGGGCCAACGTCCTGACTTTC
TRBJ1-4,.,.,TRBV4-2,CASSQVQGATNEKLFF,TGTGCCAGCAGCCAGGTACAGGGTGCAACTAATGAAAAACTGTTTTTT
TRBJ2-1,.,.,TRBV6-5,CASSYDNEQFF,TGTGCCAGCAGTTACGACAATGAGCAGTTCTTC
TRBJ2-1,TRBD2,.,TRBV4-1,CASSQVRAGGPLNEQFF,TGCGCCAGCAGCCAAGTTCGAGCGGGAGGGCCTTTAAATGAGCAGTTCTTC
TRBJ1-1,TRBD1,.,TRBV5-1,CASSLDRGNTEAFF,TGCGCCAGCAGCTTGGACAGGGGAAACACTGAAGCTTTCTTT
TRBJ2-7,.,few,TRBV19,CASSPARGFSYEQYF,TGTGCCAGTAGTCCAGCCAGGGGTTTCTCCTACGAGCAGTACTTC
TRBJ2-2,.,.,TRBV4-2,CASSQERGGTNHF,TGTGCCAGCAGCCAAGAAAGGGGTGGGACGAATCATTTT
TRBJ1-3,.,.,TRBV29-1,CSVDDGATGNTIYF,TGCAGCGTTGACGATGGGGCCACTGGAAACACCATATATTTT
TRBJ1-1,.,once,TRBV5-4,CASSLGQGTNTEAFF,TGTGCCAGCAGCTTGGGGCAGGGGACAAACACTGAAGCTTTCTTT
TRBJ2-4,.,.,TRBV2,CASAWNIQYF,TGTGCCAGCGCATGGAACATTCAGTACTTC
TRBJ2-7,.,.,TRBV29-1,CSAEDPGYEQYF,TGCAGCGCTGAGGACCCCGGCTACGAGCAGTACTTC
TRBJ2-1,.,few,TRBV7-9,CASSAPGVVRDEQFF,TGTGCCAGCAGCGCTCCGGGGGTGGTCCGGGATGAGCAGTTCTTC
TRBJ2-7,.,.,TRBV2,CASSETFPRTEQYF,TGTGCCAGCAGTGAGACCTTCCCGCGGACCGAGCAGTACTTC
TRBJ2-5,.,few,TRBV6-5,CASSYSGGKTQYF,TGTGCCAGCAGTTACTCCGGAGGGAAGACCCAGTACTTC
TRBJ2-7,.,.,TRBV11-2,CASSSSGTIRTYEQYF,TGTGCCAGCAGCTCGTCCGGGACGATCAGGACCTACGAGCAGTACTTC
TRBJ1-5,.,.,TRBV19,CASSSLAGFNQPQHF,TGTGCCAGTAGTAGCCTGGCCGGCTTCAATCAGCCCCAGCATTTT
TRBJ1-1,.,medium-sized,TRBV4-2,CASSQEWGKTEAFF,TGTGCCAGCAGCCAAGAATGGGGGAAGACTGAAGCTTTCTTT